These 27 T cell receptor beta chains came from one sample sequenced in a study of cytomegalovirus exposure and HLA in healthy donors. The protocol was immunoSEQ multiplex PCR, while the TCRdb copy is restricted to in-frame clones and leaves out a portion. This sample carries 250,000 to 400,000 clones, 88% of them seen once, and the ten largest clones take around 0.96%. Sequencing input: PBMCs. These receptors came from a man aged 30 to 45 in good health and CMV-seronegative.

The chain joins TRBV5-6 to TRBJ2-5, with a tentative D call TRBD2 (7 bases). This CDR3 has 14 amino acids. Germline CDR1 and CDR2: SGHDT and YYEEEE. Trimming cost V 0 bases and J 7 bases, with 13 bases left between them. Here the CDR3 reads CASSLEGEGGTQYF. In DNA, the CDR3 is TGTGCCAGCAGCTTGGAGGGGGAGGGTGGGACCCAGTACTTC.

The chain has TRBV19 and TRBJ2-3, with D possibly being TRBD2 (6 bases). Trimming took off 0 bases at V and 12 bases at J, with 10 bases between the two ends. Germline CDR1 and CDR2: LNHDA and SQIVND (reference sequence). This CDR3 comprises 12 residues. CDR3 amino acids: CASSIEGTRQYF. The CDR3 bases are TGTGCCAGTAGTATAGAGGGGACTCGCCAGTATTTT.

This clone was seen just once. This rearrangement joins TRBV11-2 to TRBJ1-4, with 7 bases identical to TRBD1. Trimming cost V 1 base and J 4 bases; bases outside gene matches: 9. The CDR3 length is 17 residues. From germline, CDR1 is SGHAT and CDR2 FQNNGV. As DNA, the CDR3 is TGTGCCAGCAGCTTAGTCGGCAGGGGGTCCCGTAATGAAAAACTGTTTTTT. Residues: CASSLVGRGSRNEKLFF.

The V gene is TRBV4-1, the J gene TRBJ1-2, with 9 nucleotides matching TRBD1. The trim removed 3 bases at V and 0 bases at J, leaving 5 bases unmatched. Germline CDR1 and CDR2: MGHRA and YSYEKL. The CDR3 covers 16 residues. CDR3 in amino acids: CASSHPGQGANYGYTF. Written as DNA, the CDR3 is TGCGCCAGCAGCCACCCGGGACAGGGAGCTAACTATGGCTACACCTTC.

The chain carries TRBV29-1 and TRBJ1-2, with D tentatively TRBD1 (5 bases). V was trimmed by 3 bases and J by 3 bases, leaving 11 bases between them. There are 13 residues in the CDR3. The germline V gene encodes CDR1 SQVTM and CDR2 ANQGSEA. The CDR3 region has the DNA TGCAGCGTTGATACGGGGGTGGACTATGGCTACACCTTC. This codes for CSVDTGVDYGYTF.

The V and J genes are TRBV27 and TRBJ2-2, with D perhaps matching TRBD1 (6 bases). V lost 8 bases to trimming and J lost 3 bases, with 16 bases between them. The CDR3 covers 15 residues. Germline V gene lookup returns CDR1 MNHEY and CDR2 SMNVEV (reference sequence). The DNA of the CDR3 is TGTGCCAGCGGTCGGGGTTGGACAGACACCGGGGAGCTGTTTTTT. The encoded protein is CASGRGWTDTGELFF.

This clone was seen just once. This chain connects TRBV6-1 to TRBJ1-2, with D maybe TRBD1 (5 bases). CDR3 length equals 14 residues. The V end was cut by 3 bases, the J end by 4 bases, with 12 bases between. Germline-derived CDR1 and CDR2 are MNHNS and SASEGT. The CDR3 nucleotides are TGTGCCAGCAGTGAGACACTGGGGCCCTATGGCTACACCTTC. Encoded protein: CASSETLGPYGYTF.

This clone was detected only a few times. The chain links TRBV18 to TRBJ1-5, with D possibly being TRBD1 (5 bases). The germline V gene has CDR1 KGHSH and CDR2 LQKENI. CDR3 length: 15 amino acids. With 2 bases removed from V and 4 bases from J, the gap between germline ends came to 12 bases. The CDR3 region has the DNA TGTGCCAGCTCACCAAGGTCAGGGCTGAATCAGCCCCAGCATTTT. The encoded protein is CASSPRSGLNQPQHF.

V usage is TRBV19 and J usage is TRBJ1-4; possible D gene TRBD1, 5 bases. The CDR3 is made up of 14 amino acids. Trimming stripped 7 bases from V and 7 bases from J, with 16 bases between. The germline gives CDR1 LNHDA, CDR2 SQIVND (reference sequence). The CDR3 loop reads CASNPRGSSEKLFF. The DNA of the CDR3 is TGTGCCAGTAACCCCCGGGGGTCAAGTGAAAAACTGTTTTTT.

The V call is TRBV7-6, the J call TRBJ1-1, with 7 positions matching TRBD1. CDR3 size: 15 residues. Germline lookup yields CDR1 SGHVS and CDR2 FNYEAQ. After removal of 3 bases from V and 5 bases from J, the junction contained 9 bases not matched to a gene. The CDR3 bases are TGTGCCAGCAGCTTCTCGACAGGGTACGGTACTGAAGCTTTCTTT. Protein sequence: CASSFSTGYGTEAFF.

This sequence joins TRBV9 and TRBJ2-7; TRBD2 aligns across 10 bases. Per germline, CDR1 SGDLS and CDR2 YYNGEE. V lost 4 bases and J lost 4; bases outside the gene matches: 11. The CDR3 consists of 16 residues. CDR3 sequence: CASSPRAGGIIYEQYF. CDR3 nucleotides: TGTGCCAGCAGCCCTCGAGCGGGGGGGATAATATACGAGCAGTACTTC.

The rearrangement uses TRBV5-1 and TRBJ2-1; possible D gene TRBD2, 5 bases. V lost 4 bases and J 6 bases, leaving 20 bases between the germline ends. Germline assignment: CDR1 SGHRS and CDR2 YFSETQ. This CDR3 has 16 residues. DNA of the CDR3: TGCGCCAGCAGCACTTACGGACTTACCACGGTCAATGAGCAGTTCTTC. Translating gives CASSTYGLTTVNEQFF.

The chain is built from TRBV10-2 and TRBJ2-7; TRBD1 matches 7 bases. After removal of 3 bases from V and 4 bases from J, the junction contained 6 bases not matched to a gene. Germline CDR1 and CDR2: WSHSY and SAAADI. CDR3 size: 14 residues. In DNA form, the CDR3 reads TGCGCCAGCAGTGATCCACAGGGGATGTACGAGCAGTACTTC. It specifies CASSDPQGMYEQYF.

J is TRBJ2-7 and V is TRBV27; possible D gene TRBD2, 5 bases. The CDR3 covers 14 residues. Germline V gene data show CDR1 as MNHEY and CDR2 as SMNVEV (reference sequence). V was pared by 1 base and J by 3 bases, with 10 bases between. The CDR3 is CASSLFLSGYEQYF. The DNA for the CDR3 is TGTGCCAGCAGTTTATTTTTGAGCGGCTACGAGCAGTACTTC.

This clone was observed a handful of times. V usage is TRBV5-4 and J usage is TRBJ1-3; D is unclear. CDR3 length: 15 residues. Germline V CDR1 and CDR2: SGHNT, YYREEE (reference sequence). V gave up 4 bases and J gave up 0 bases, with 11 bases separating them. The chain's CDR3 is CASSRSGVSGNTIYF. The CDR3, as DNA: TGTGCCAGCAGCCGATCCGGAGTCTCTGGAAACACCATATATTTT. Filled out from reference TRBV5-4 and TRBJ1-3, the complete variable domain reads ETGVTQSPTHLIKTRGQQVTLRCSSQSGHNTVSWYQQALGQGPQFIFQYYREEENGRGNFPPRFSGLQFPNYSSELNVNALELDDSALYLCASSRSGVSGNTIYFGEGSWLTVV.

V is TRBV19 and J is TRBJ1-5, with 9 bases that match TRBD1. Per the germline V gene, CDR1 is LNHDA and CDR2 is SQIVND (reference sequence). The CDR3 covers 16 residues. V lost 5 bases and J lost 6; bases outside the gene matches: 11. In nucleotides, the CDR3 is TGTGCCAGTAGTGGACAGGGGATTCACTTGCCTCAGCCCCAGCATTTT. Protein sequence: CASSGQGIHLPQPQHF.

The chain couples TRBV19 to TRBJ1-1; possibly TRBD1 for D (5 bases). CDR3 size: 13 residues. Per the germline V gene, CDR1 is LNHDA and CDR2 is SQIVND (reference sequence). V was shortened by 7 bases and J by 7 bases, with 16 bases between the two germline ends. CDR3 loop: CASKTAQISEAFF. CDR3 in DNA: TGTGCCAGTAAGACAGCCCAGATTAGTGAAGCTTTCTTT.

The rearrangement links TRBV5-4 to TRBJ2-1; 8 nucleotides align to TRBD2. J lost 4 bases, V lost 0 bases, and 3 bases had no gene match. Germline V gene sequence: CDR1 SGHNT, CDR2 YYREEE (reference sequence). This CDR3 contains 15 residues. The CDR3 loop reads CASSLAGGGYNEQFF. CDR3 in DNA: TGTGCCAGCAGCTTGGCGGGGGGGGGATACAATGAGCAGTTCTTC.

The chain recombines TRBV27 with TRBJ1-5; D is ambiguous. Trimming stripped 6 bases from V and 0 bases from J, with 15 bases between. The CDR3 is made up of 16 amino acids. The germline V gene encodes CDR1 MNHEY and CDR2 SMNVEV (reference sequence). The DNA for the CDR3 is TGTGCCAGCAGCCCATGGCCTCCTTATAGCAATCAGCCCCAGCATTTT. This translates into CASSPWPPYSNQPQHF.

The chain combines TRBV11-2 with TRBJ2-3, with a weak D call TRBD2 (6 bases). V lost 2 bases and J lost 1, with 10 bases in between. The germline gives CDR1 SGHAT, CDR2 FQNNGV. The CDR3 extends over 15 amino acids. The CDR3 DNA is TGTGCCAGCAGCTTAACAGCGGGCCGCACAGATACGCAGTATTTT. Its protein is CASSLTAGRTDTQYF.

The J gene is TRBJ2-7, the V gene TRBV27, with 9 bases identical to TRBD1. Trimming cost V 4 bases and J 2 bases; bases outside gene matches: 3. Germline CDR1 is MNHEY and CDR2 is SMNVEV (reference sequence). The CDR3 contains 14 residues. In DNA, the CDR3 is TGTGCCAGCAGTTACGGGACAGGGACCTACGAGCAGTACTTC. This sequence encodes CASSYGTGTYEQYF.

The genes are TRBV18 and TRBJ1-5; 10 bases agree with TRBD1. J lost 5 bases, V lost 5 bases, and 3 bases had no gene match. CDR1 is KGHSH and CDR2 is LQKENI in the germline V gene. This CDR3 spans 14 amino acids. This CDR3 is CASSTGQGDQPQHF. As DNA, the CDR3 is TGTGCCAGCTCAACAGGACAGGGGGATCAGCCCCAGCATTTT.

J is TRBJ1-6 and V is TRBV5-6; 8 bases match TRBD1. CDR3 length equals 14 residues. CDR1 is SGHDT, CDR2 YYEEEE, per germline. V dropped 6 bases and J dropped 10; count of bases not matched to a gene: 9. CDR3 in DNA: TGTGCCAGCACTTTTGACAGGGGAGGATCACCCCTCCACTTT. This translates into CASTFDRGGSPLHF.

Notes on this clone: An end of the junction differs from the germline gene, which may be a read error. This chain connects TRBV2 to TRBJ2-5; D is uncertain. Germline-derived CDR1 and CDR2 are SNHLY and FYNNEI. The CDR3 spans 12 residues. CDR3 DNA: TGTGCCAGCAGTGAGATGGAAGAGGCCCAGTACTTC. Its translation is CASSEMEEAQYF.

The chain couples TRBV15 to TRBJ2-2; TRBD1 matches 7 bases. The CDR3 runs to 17 residues. Unmatched junction bases numbered 7, after V lost 3 bases and J lost 0 bases. Germline V gives CDR1 LNHNV, CDR2 YYDKDF (reference sequence). CDR3 DNA sequence: TGTGCCACCAGCAGGGACAGGAGAAGGACGAACACCGGGGAGCTGTTTTTT. It codes for CATSRDRRRTNTGELFF.

The chain is built from TRBV4-1 and TRBJ2-6, with a tentative D call TRBD2 (5 bases). Germline V gene sequence: CDR1 MGHRA, CDR2 YSYEKL. The ends were cut back, 1 base at V and 0 bases at J, with 7 bases in the middle. The CDR3 spans 16 residues. In DNA form, the CDR3 reads TGCGCCAGCAGCCAAGTAGAGGGCTCTGGGGCCAACGTCCTGACTTTC. Its protein is CASSQVEGSGANVLTF.

The rearrangement joins TRBV2 to TRBJ2-3; D gene unclear. The CDR3 loop spans 10 amino acids. V was cut by 11 bases and J by 6 bases, with 9 bases left in between. Germline CDR1 SNHLY, CDR2 FYNNEI. CDR3: CAQVGDTQYF. The CDR3 DNA is TGTGCCCAAGTCGGGGATACGCAGTATTTT. Drawing the rest from reference TRBV2 and TRBJ2-3, the complete variable domain is EPEVTQTPSHQVTQMGQEVILRCVPISNHLYFYWYRQILGQKVEFLVSFYNNEISEKSEIFDDQFSVERPDGSNFTLKIRSTKLEDSAMYFCAQVGDTQYFGPGTRLTVL.